This TCR beta chain was captured by sequencing in a study of cytomegalovirus exposure and HLA in healthy donors. The PCR made use of 60 Vbeta and 13 Jbeta primers. As processed by the authors: Unique TCR beta chains numbered 80 million to 95 million in a later analysis, with around 10 million shared. The data were produced by immunoSEQ multiplex PCR, yet TCRdb's version contains in-frame clones alone and is incomplete. V and J calls and clone size are those listed in that table; D and trimming were worked out from the DNA. This sample has 55,000 to 80,000 clones; 71% occur once, and the top ten carry 25%. With respect to this clone: Its antigen is currently unknown.

All the people who gave samples were healthy bone marrow donors. The CDR3 spans 17 residues. Germline loops: CDR1 SEHNR, CDR2 FQNEAQ (reference sequence). V shed 4 bases and J 4 bases; nucleotides not matched to a gene: 12. General study points: Rarity characterized most TCR sequences, yet some public TCRs appeared in many donors.

The V gene is TRBV7-9, the J gene TRBJ1-2; 10 nucleotides align to TRBD1. The sequencing input was PBMCs. This clonotype originated in a man aged 45-65 years in good health and CMV-seropositive. For the CDR3, the DNA is TGTGCCAGCAGCTCGCCTGGGACAGGGGTTCGTCTCTATGGCTACACCTTC. Its translation is CASSSPGTGVRLYGYTF.